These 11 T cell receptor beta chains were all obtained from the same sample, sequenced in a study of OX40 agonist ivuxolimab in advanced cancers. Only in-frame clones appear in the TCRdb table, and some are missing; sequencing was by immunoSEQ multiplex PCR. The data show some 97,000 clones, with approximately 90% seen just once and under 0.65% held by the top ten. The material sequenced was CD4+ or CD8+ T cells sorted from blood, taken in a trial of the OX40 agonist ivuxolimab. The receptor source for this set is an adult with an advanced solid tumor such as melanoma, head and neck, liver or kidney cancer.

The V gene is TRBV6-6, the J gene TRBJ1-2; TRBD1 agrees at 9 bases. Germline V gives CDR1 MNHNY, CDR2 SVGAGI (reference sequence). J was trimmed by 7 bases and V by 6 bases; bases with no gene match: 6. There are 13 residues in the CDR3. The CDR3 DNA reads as TGTGCCAGCAGCCGGACAGGGGAGAGTGGCTACACCTTC. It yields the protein CASSRTGESGYTF.

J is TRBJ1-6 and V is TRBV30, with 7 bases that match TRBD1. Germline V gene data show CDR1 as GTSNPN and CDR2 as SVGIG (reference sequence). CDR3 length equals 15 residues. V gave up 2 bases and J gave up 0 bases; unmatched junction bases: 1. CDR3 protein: CAWSRDSSYNSPLHF. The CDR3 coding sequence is TGTGCCTGGAGTCGGGACAGCTCCTATAATTCACCCCTCCACTTT.

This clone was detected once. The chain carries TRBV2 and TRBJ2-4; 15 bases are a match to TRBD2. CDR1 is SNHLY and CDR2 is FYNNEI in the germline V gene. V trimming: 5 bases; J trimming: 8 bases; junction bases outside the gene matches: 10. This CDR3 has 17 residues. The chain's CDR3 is CASSSRTSGRALDIQYF. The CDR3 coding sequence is TGTGCCAGCAGTTCACGGACTAGCGGGAGGGCTTTGGACATTCAGTACTTC.

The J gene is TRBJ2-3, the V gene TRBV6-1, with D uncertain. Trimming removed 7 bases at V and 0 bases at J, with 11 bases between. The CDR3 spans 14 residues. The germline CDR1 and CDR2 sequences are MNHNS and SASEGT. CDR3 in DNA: TGTGCCAGCACCCGGAGCCCAAGCACAGATACGCAGTATTTT. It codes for CASTRSPSTDTQYF.

CDR3 sequence: CASSPETGENTEAFF. CDR3 nucleotide sequence: TGTGCCAGCAGTCCAGAGACAGGAGAGAACACTGAAGCTTTCTTT. The chain is built from TRBV28 and TRBJ1-1; a weak D match, TRBD1 (6 bases). The CDR3 has 15 amino acids. Germline-derived CDR1 and CDR2 are MDHEN and SYDVKM. Trimming shortened V by 5 bases and J by 1 base, and 14 bases separated the two germline ends.

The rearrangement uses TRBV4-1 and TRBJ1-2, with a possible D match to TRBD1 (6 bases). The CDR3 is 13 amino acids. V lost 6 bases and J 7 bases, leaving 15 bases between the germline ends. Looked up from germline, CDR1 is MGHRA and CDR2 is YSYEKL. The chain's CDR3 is CASRSSGVGGYTF. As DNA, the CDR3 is TGCGCCAGCAGAAGTTCAGGGGTAGGTGGCTACACCTTC.

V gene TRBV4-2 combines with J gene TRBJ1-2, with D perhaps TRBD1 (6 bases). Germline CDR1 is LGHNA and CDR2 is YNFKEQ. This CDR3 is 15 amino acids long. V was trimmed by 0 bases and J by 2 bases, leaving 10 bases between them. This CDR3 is CASSQDGQGNYGYTF. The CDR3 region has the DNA TGTGCCAGCAGCCAAGATGGGCAGGGGAACTATGGCTACACCTTC.

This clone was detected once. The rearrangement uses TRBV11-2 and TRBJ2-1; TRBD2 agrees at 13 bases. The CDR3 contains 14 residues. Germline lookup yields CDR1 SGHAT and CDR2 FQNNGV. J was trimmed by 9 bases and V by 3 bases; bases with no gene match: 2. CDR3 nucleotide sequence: TGTGCCAGCAGCTTGGGACTAGCGGGAAGTGAGCAGTTCTTC. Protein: CASSLGLAGSEQFF.

The CDR3 spells CATSDLGGLEPQHF. CDR3 sequence (DNA): TGTGCCACCAGCGATTTGGGGGGATTGGAGCCCCAGCATTTT. The chain has TRBV15 and TRBJ1-5, with D tentatively TRBD1 (5 bases). The CDR3 runs to 14 residues. Germline V lookup: CDR1 LNHNV, CDR2 YYDKDF (reference sequence). The V gene lost 5 bases and the J gene lost 8 bases, with 16 bases spanning the gap.

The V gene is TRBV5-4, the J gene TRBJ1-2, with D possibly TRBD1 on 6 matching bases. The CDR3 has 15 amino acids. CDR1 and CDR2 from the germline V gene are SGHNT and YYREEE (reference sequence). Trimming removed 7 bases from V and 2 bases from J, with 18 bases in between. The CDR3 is CASAPTGQSNYGYTF. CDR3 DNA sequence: TGTGCCAGCGCCCCCACAGGACAGTCAAACTATGGCTACACCTTC. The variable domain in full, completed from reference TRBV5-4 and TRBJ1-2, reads ETGVTQSPTHLIKTRGQQVTLRCSSQSGHNTVSWYQQALGQGPQFIFQYYREEENGRGNFPPRFSGLQFPNYSSELNVNALELDDSALYLCASAPTGQSNYGYTFGSGTRLTVV.

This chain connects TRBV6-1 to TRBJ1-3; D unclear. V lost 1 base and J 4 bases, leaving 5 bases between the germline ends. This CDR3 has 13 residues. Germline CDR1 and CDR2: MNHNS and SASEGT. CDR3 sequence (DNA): TGTGCCAGCAGTGAAGGGCGCGGAAACACCATATATTTT. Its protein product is CASSEGRGNTIYF.